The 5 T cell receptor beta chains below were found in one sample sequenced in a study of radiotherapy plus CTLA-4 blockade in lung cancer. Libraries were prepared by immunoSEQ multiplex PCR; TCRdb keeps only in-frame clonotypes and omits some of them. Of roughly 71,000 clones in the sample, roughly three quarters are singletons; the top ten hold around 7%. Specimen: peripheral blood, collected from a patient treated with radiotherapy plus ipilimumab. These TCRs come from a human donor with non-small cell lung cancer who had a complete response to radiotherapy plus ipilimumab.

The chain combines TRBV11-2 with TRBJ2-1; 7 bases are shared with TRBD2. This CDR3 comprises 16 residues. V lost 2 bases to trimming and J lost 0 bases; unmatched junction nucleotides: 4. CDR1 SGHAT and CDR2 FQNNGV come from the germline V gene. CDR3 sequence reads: CASSLREGNSYNEQFF. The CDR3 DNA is TGTGCCAGCAGCTTAAGGGAGGGAAACTCCTACAATGAGCAGTTCTTC.

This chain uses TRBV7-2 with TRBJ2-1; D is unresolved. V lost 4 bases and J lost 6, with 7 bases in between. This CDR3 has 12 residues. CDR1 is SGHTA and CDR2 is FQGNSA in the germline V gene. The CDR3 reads CASSSLPNEQFF. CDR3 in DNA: TGTGCCAGCAGCTCCCTCCCCAATGAGCAGTTCTTC.

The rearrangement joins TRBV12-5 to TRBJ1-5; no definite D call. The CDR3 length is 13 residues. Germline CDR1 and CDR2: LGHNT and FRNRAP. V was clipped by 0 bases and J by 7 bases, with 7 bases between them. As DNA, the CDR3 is TGTGCTAGTGGTTTGGTAGAGGGACAGCCCCAGCATTTT. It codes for CASGLVEGQPQHF.

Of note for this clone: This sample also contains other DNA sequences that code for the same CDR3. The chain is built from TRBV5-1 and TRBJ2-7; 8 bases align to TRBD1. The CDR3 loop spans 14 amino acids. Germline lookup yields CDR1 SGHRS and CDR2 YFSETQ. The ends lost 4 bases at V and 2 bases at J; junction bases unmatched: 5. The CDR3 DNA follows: TGCGCCAGCAGCCCTGACAGGGGCACCTACGAGCAGTACGTC. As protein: CASSPDRGTYEQYV.

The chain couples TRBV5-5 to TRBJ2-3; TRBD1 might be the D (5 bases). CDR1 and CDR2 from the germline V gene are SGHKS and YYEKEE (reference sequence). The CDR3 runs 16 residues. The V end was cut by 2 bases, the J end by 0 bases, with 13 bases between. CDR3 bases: TGTGCCAGCAGCTTTGGGCAGGGTTCCAGCACAGATACGCAGTATTTT. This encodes CASSFGQGSSTDTQYF. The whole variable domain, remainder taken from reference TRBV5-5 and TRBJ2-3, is DAGVTQSPTHLIKTRGQQVTLRCSPISGHKSVSWYQQVLGQGPQFIFQYYEKEERGRGNFPDRFSARQFPNYSSELNVNALLLGDSALYLCASSFGQGSSTDTQYFGPGTRLTVL.